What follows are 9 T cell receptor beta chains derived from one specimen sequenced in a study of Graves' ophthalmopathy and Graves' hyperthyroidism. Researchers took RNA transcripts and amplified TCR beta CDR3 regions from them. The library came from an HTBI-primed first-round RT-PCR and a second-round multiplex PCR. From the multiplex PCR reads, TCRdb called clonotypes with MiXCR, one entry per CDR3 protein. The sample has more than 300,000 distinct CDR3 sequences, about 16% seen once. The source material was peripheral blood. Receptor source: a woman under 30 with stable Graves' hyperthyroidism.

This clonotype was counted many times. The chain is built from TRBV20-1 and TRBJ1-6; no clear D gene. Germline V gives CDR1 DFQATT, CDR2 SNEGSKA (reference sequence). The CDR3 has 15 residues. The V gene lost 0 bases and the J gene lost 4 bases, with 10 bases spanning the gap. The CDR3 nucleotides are TGCAGTGCTAGAGATCTGGCCGGGTATAATTCACCCCTCCACTTT. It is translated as CSARDLAGYNSPLHF.

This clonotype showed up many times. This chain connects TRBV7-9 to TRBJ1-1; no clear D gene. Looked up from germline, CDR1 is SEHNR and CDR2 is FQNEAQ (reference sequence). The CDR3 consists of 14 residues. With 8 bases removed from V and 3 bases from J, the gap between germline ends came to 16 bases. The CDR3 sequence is CASDYGDLDTEAFF. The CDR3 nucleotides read TGTGCCAGCGACTATGGGGATCTGGACACTGAAGCTTTCTTT.

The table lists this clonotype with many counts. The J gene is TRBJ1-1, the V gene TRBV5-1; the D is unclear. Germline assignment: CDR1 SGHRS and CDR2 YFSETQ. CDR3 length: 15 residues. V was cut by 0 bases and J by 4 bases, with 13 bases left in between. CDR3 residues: CASSLADPRVTEAFF. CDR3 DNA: TGCGCCAGCAGCTTGGCCGATCCGAGGGTCACTGAAGCTTTCTTT.

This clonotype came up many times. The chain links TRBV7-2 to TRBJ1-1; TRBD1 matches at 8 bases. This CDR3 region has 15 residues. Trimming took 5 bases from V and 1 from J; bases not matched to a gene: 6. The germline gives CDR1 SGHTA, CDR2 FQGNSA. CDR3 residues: CASSVRDRRNTEAFF. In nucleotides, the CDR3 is TGTGCCAGCAGCGTCCGGGACAGGAGGAACACTGAAGCTTTCTTT.

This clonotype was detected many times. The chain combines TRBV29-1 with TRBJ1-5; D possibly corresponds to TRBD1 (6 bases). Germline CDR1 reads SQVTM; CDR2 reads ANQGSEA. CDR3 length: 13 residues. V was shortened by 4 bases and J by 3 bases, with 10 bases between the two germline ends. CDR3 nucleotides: TGCAGCGTTGTAGACAGGATCAATCAGCCCCAGCATTTT. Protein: CSVVDRINQPQHF.

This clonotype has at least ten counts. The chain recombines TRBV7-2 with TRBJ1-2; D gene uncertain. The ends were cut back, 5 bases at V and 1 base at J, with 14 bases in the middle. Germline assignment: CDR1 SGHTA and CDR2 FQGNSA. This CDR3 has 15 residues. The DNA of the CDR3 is TGTGCCAGCAGCCCCCGGGCCCCTCATAACTATGGCTACACCTTC. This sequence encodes CASSPRAPHNYGYTF.

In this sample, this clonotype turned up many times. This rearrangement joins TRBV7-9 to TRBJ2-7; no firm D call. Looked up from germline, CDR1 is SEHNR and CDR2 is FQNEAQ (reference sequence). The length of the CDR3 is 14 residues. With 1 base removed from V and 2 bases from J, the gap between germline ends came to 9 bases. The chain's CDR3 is CASSLGGRTYEQYF. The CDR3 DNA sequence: TGTGCCAGCAGCTTAGGGGGTCGGACCTACGAGCAGTACTTC.

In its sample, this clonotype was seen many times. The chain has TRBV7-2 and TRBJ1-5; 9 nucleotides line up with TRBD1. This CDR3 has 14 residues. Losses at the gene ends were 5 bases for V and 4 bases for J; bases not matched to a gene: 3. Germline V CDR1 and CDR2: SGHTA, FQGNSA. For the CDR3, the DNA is TGTGCCAGCAGCGCACAGGGGGCAAATCAGCCCCAGCATTTT. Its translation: CASSAQGANQPQHF. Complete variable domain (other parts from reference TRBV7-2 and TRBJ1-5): GAGVSQSPSNKVTEKGKDVELRCDPISGHTALYWYRQSLGQGLEFLIYFQGNSAPDKSGLPSDRFSAERTGGSVSTLTIQRTQQEDSAVYLCASSAQGANQPQHFGDGTRLSIL.

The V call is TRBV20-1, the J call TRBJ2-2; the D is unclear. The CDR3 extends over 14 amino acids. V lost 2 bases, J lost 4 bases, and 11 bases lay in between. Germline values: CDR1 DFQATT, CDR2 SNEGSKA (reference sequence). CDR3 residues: CSARFRDPTGELFF. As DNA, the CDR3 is TGCAGTGCTAGATTCAGAGATCCCACCGGGGAGCTGTTTTTT.